These 11 T cell receptor beta chains were sequenced from one sample in a study of cytomegalovirus exposure and HLA in healthy donors. The PCR used 60 Vbeta and 13 Jbeta primers. Generated by immunoSEQ multiplex PCR, the TCRdb table keeps only in-frame clones and is missing some. This sample's table has approximately 51,000 clones. The source material was PBMCs. Every receptor here comes from a man aged 35 to 55 in good health and CMV-seropositive.

The chain couples TRBV27 to TRBJ2-7; 12 nucleotides align to TRBD2. The J segment lost 5 bases and the V segment lost 5 bases, leaving 7 bases of the junction unmatched. This CDR3 contains 15 residues. The V gene's germline CDR1 is MNHEY and CDR2 SMNVEV (reference sequence). As DNA, the CDR3 is TGTGCCAGCAGTCCGCTAGCGGGAGGGCAAGACGAGCAGTACTTC. Its translation is CASSPLAGGQDEQYF.

This sequence joins TRBV19 and TRBJ2-5; 9 bases are shared with TRBD1. The tail of the sequence fits TRBJ2-7 better, so the J call may be wrong. CDR3 size: 15 residues. Germline V gives CDR1 LNHDA, CDR2 SQIVND (reference sequence). The CDR3 sequence: CASSRDGQGRDEQYF. CDR3 DNA: TGTGCCAGTAGTAGGGATGGACAGGGGAGAGACGAGCAGTACTTC.

J is TRBJ1-2 and V is TRBV4-1; weak D call: TRBD1 (6 bases). Germline CDR1 reads MGHRA; CDR2 reads YSYEKL. The V and J ends lost 3 bases and 8 bases respectively, with 16 bases between them. The CDR3 runs to 14 residues. The CDR3 nucleotides read TGCGCCAGCAGCCAGGACGACAGGTATCGGGGCTACACCTTC. As protein: CASSQDDRYRGYTF.

This chain uses TRBV6-5 with TRBJ2-5; 7 nucleotides line up with TRBD2. Germline V lookup: CDR1 MNHEY, CDR2 SVGAGI. The CDR3 covers 15 residues. V lost 2 bases, J lost 3 bases, and 6 bases stayed unmatched. CDR3: CASSYTLGGKETQYF. The CDR3 coding sequence is TGTGCCAGCAGTTACACGTTGGGGGGGAAAGAGACCCAGTACTTC.

The rearrangement joins TRBV5-1 to TRBJ1-1; 8 nucleotides line up with TRBD1. V lost 4 bases to trimming and J lost 0 bases; unmatched junction nucleotides: 11. The CDR3 has 17 residues. CDR1 and CDR2 from the germline V gene are SGHRS and YFSETQ. CDR3: CASSPGGTGFMNTEAFF. The CDR3 nucleotides are TGCGCCAGCAGCCCTGGAGGGACAGGATTTATGAACACTGAAGCTTTCTTT.

The rearrangement uses TRBV21-1 and TRBJ2-5; TRBD1 is the table's D call and was not checked against the DNA. TRBV21-1 is a pseudogene. CDR3 length equals 13 residues. CDR3 sequence reads: CASSLRTVKTQYF. The CDR3 coding sequence is TGTGCCAGCAGCTTGCGGACAGTCAAGACCCAGTACTTC.

The rearrangement uses TRBV15 and TRBJ2-1; TRBD2 might be the D (6 bases). In germline, CDR1 is LNHNV, CDR2 YYDKDF (reference sequence). Between the trimmed V and J ends, which lost 0 bases and 3 bases, there was a span of 12 bases. This CDR3 is built from 16 residues. CDR3 loop: CATSREVVGLYNEQFF. The DNA of the CDR3 is TGTGCCACCAGCAGAGAAGTTGTGGGACTCTACAATGAGCAGTTCTTC.

This chain joins TRBV4-3 and TRBJ1-3; TRBD1 aligns across 7 bases. V dropped 0 bases and J dropped 1; count of bases not matched to a gene: 3. The germline CDR1 and CDR2 sequences are LGHNA and YSLEER. The CDR3 has 16 residues. Here the CDR3 reads CASSQERTGSGNTIYF. In nucleotides, the CDR3 is TGCGCCAGCAGCCAAGAAAGGACAGGATCTGGAAACACCATATATTTT.

The chain has TRBV7-9 and TRBJ2-1, with TRBD2 matching 14 bases. V trimming: 5 bases; J trimming: 9 bases; junction bases outside the gene matches: 6. This CDR3 is 15 amino acids long. Germline CDR1 is SEHNR and CDR2 is FQNEAQ (reference sequence). DNA for the CDR3: TGTGCCAGCAGCGTCGGGACTAGCGGGAGTGGTGAGCAGTTCTTC. Amino acids: CASSVGTSGSGEQFF.

The V gene is TRBV7-9, the J gene TRBJ1-2; D not certain. The length of the CDR3 is 12 residues. Per the germline V gene, CDR1 is SEHNR and CDR2 is FQNEAQ (reference sequence). Trimming stripped 5 bases from V and 8 bases from J, with 12 bases between. CDR3 bases: TGTGCCAGCAGCCCCCTATTCTCCGGCTACACCTTC. Amino acid sequence: CASSPLFSGYTF. Based on the CDR3 plus reference TRBV7-9 and TRBJ1-2, the full variable domain is DTGVSQNPRHKITKRGQNVTFRCDPISEHNRLYWYRQTLGQGPEFLTYFQNEAQLEKSRLLSDRFSAERPKGSFSTLEIQRTEQGDSAMYLCASSPLFSGYTFGSGTRLTVV.

This chain uses TRBV30 with TRBJ1-5; possible D gene TRBD1, 6 bases. Trimming left V 5 bases short and J 1 base short, with 9 bases between. CDR3 length: 13 residues. Germline V gives CDR1 GTSNPN, CDR2 SVGIG (reference sequence). DNA of the CDR3: TGTGCCTGGGACCAGGGGAGCAATCAGCCCCAGCATTTT. It is translated as CAWDQGSNQPQHF.